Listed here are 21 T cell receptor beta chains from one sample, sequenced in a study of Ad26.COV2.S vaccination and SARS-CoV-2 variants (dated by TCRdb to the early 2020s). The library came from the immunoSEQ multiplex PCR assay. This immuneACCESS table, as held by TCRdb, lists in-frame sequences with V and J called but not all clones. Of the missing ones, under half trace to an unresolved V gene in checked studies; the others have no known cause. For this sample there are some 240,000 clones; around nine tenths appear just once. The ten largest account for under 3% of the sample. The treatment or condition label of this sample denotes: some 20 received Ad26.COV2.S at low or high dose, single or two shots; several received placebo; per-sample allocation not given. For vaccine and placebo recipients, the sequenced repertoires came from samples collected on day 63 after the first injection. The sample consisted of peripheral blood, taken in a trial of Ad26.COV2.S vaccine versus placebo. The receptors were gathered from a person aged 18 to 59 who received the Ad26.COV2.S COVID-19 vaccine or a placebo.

CDR3 DNA sequence: TGCGCCAGCAGCCAAGATTTAAGCAGGACGAACACTGAAGCTTTCTTT. Translating gives CASSQDLSRTNTEAFF. The rearrangement joins TRBV4-3 to TRBJ1-1; unclear D gene. CDR1 and CDR2 from the germline V gene are LGHNA and YSLEER. V was shortened by 0 bases and J by 1 base, with 12 bases between the two germline ends. CDR3 size: 16 residues.

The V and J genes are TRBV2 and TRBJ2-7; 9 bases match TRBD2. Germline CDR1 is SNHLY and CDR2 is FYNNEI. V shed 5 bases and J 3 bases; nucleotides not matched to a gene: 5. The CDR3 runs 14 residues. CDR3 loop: CASSTAGGSYEQYF. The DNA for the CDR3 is TGTGCCAGCAGTACAGCGGGGGGAAGCTACGAGCAGTACTTC. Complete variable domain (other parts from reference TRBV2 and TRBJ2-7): EPEVTQTPSHQVTQMGQEVILRCVPISNHLYFYWYRQILGQKVEFLVSFYNNEISEKSEIFDDQFSVERPDGSNFTLKIRSTKLEDSAMYFCASSTAGGSYEQYFGPGTRLTVT.

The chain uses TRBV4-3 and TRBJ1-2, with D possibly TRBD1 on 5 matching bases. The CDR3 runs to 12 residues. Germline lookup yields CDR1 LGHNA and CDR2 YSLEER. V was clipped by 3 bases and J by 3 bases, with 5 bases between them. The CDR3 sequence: CASSQGDYGYTF. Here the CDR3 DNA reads TGCGCCAGCAGCCAGGGGGACTATGGCTACACCTTC.

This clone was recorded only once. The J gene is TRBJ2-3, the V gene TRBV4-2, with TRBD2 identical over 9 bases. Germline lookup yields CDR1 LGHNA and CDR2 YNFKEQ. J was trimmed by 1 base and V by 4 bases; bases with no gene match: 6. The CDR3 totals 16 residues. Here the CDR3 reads CASSPFSGGRTDTQYF. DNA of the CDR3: TGTGCCAGCAGCCCTTTTAGCGGGGGACGCACAGATACGCAGTATTTT.

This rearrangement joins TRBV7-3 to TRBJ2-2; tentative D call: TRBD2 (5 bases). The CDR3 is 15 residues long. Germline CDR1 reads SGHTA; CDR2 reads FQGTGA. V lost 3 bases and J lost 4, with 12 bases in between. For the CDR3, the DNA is TGTGCCAGCAGCTTTCAGCGGAGAGGCACCGGGGAGCTGTTTTTT. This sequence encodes CASSFQRRGTGELFF.

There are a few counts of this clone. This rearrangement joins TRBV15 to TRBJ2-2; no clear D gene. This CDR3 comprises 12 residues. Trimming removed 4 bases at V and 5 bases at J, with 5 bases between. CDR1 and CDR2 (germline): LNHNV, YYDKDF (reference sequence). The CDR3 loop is CATSKVTGELFF. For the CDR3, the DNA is TGTGCCACCAGCAAAGTGACCGGGGAGCTGTTTTTT.

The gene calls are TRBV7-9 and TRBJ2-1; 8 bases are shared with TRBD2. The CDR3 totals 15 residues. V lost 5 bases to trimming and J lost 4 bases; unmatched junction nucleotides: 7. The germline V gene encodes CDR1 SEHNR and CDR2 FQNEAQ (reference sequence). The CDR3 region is CASSARLALYNEQFF. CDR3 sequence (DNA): TGTGCCAGCAGCGCGAGACTAGCGCTTTACAATGAGCAGTTCTTC.

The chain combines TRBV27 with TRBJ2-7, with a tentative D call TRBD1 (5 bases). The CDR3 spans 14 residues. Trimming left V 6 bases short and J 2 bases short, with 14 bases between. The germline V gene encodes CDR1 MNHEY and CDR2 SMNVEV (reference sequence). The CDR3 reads CASSRRQNPYEQYF. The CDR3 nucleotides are TGTGCCAGCAGCCGTAGACAGAACCCCTACGAGCAGTACTTC.

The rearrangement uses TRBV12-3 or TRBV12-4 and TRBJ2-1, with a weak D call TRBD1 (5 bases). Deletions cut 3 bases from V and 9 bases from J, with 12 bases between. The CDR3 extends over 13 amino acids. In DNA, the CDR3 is TGTGCCAGCAGTTTGCAGGGTTCTGGTGAGCAGTTCTTC. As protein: CASSLQGSGEQFF.

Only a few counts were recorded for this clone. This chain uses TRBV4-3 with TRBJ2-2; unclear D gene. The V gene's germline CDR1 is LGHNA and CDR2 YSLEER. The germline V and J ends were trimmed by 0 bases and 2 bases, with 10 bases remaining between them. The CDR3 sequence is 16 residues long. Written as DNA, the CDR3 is TGCGCCAGCAGCCAAGATAGTAATGTAAACACCGGGGAGCTGTTTTTT. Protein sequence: CASSQDSNVNTGELFF.

The CDR3 DNA reads TGTGCCAGCTCACCACGTTCCCTCCAGGGAATGAACACTGAAGCTTTCTTT. Encoded protein: CASSPRSLQGMNTEAFF. V gene TRBV18 combines with J gene TRBJ1-1; the D gene is possibly TRBD1 (5 bases). The germline V gene encodes CDR1 KGHSH and CDR2 LQKENI. The CDR3 sequence is 17 residues long. V shed 1 base and J shed 0 bases, with 15 bases lying between them.

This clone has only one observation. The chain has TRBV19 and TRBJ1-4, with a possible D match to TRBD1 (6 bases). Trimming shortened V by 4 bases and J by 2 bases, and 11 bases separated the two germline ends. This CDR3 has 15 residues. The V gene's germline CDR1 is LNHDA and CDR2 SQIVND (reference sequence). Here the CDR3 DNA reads TGTGCCAGTAGTACCGTAAGGGGGACTAATGAAAAACTGTTTTTT. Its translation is CASSTVRGTNEKLFF.

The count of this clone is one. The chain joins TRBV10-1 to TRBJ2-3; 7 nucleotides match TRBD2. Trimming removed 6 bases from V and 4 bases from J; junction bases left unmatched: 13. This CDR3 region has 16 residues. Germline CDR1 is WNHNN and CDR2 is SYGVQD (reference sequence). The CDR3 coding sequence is TGCGCCAGCAGCGGGCCCTGGCGGGAGAGTGCAGATACGCAGTATTTT. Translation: CASSGPWRESADTQYF.

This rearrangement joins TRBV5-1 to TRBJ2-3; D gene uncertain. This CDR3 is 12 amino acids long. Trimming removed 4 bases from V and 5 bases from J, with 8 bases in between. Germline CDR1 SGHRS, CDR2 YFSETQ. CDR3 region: CASSGHRDTQYF. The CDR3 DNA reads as TGCGCCAGCAGCGGCCACAGAGATACGCAGTATTTT.

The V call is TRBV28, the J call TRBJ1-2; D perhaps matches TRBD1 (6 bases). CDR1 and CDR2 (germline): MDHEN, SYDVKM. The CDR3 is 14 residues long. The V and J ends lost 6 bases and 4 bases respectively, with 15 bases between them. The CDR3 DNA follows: TGTGCCAGCAGCCCACAGGGACGGTTCTATGGCTACACCTTC. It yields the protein CASSPQGRFYGYTF.

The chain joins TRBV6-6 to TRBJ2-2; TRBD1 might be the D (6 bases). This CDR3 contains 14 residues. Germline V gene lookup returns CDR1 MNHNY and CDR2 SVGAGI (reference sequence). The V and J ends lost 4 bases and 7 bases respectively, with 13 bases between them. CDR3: CASSWATGNGELFF. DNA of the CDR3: TGTGCCAGCAGTTGGGCCACAGGGAACGGGGAGCTGTTTTTT.

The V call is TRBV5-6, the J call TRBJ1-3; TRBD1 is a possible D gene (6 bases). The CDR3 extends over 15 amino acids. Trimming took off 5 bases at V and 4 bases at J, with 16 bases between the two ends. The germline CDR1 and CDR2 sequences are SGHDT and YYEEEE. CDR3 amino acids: CASSSTGTLGNTIYF. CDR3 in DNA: TGTGCCAGCAGTAGTACCGGGACACTCGGAAACACCATATATTTT. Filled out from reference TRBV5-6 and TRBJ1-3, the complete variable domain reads DAGVTQSPTHLIKTRGQQVTLRCSPKSGHDTVSWYQQALGQGPQFIFQYYEEEERQRGNFPDRFSGHQFPNYSSELNVNALLLGDSALYLCASSSTGTLGNTIYFGEGSWLTVV.

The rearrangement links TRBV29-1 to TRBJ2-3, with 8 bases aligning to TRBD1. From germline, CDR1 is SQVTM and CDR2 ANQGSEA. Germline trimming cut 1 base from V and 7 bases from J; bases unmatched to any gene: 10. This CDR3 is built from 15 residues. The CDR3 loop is CSVEVSGGNLNTQYF. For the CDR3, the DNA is TGCAGCGTTGAAGTCTCAGGGGGCAATTTAAATACGCAGTATTTT.

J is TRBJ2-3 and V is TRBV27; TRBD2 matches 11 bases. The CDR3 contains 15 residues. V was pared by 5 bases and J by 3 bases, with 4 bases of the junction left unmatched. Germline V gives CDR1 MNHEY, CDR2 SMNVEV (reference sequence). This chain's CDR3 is CASSVTSGGTDTQYF. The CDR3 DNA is TGTGCCAGCAGTGTAACTAGCGGGGGTACAGATACGCAGTATTTT.

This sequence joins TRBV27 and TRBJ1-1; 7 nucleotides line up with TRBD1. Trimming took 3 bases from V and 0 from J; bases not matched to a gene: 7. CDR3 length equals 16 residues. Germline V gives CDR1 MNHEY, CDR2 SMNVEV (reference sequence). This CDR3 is CASSFRQGGMNTEAFF. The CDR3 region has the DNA TGTGCCAGCAGTTTTAGACAGGGTGGAATGAACACTGAAGCTTTCTTT.

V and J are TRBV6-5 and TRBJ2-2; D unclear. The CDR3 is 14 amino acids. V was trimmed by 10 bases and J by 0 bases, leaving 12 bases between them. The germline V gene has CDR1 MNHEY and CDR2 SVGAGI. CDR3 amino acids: CATARDPNTGELFF. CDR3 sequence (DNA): TGTGCCACCGCTAGAGACCCGAACACCGGGGAGCTGTTTTTT.